The source of this TCR beta chain is a study of T cells in women clearing cervical HPV infection. Overall study results and limits: CIN3+ cases had significantly higher TCR richness than controls; evenness did not differ.

Produced via immunoSEQ multiplex PCR; TCRdb's table is partial and in-frame only. The listing records tens of thousands of clones. On this clone: Its antigen remains unknown.

Each participant carried one incident cervical HPV16 infection only. HPV was found by MY09/MY11 PCR and dot-blot genotyping. Sequences were obtained from blood buffy coat. The clonotype originates from a woman aged 18 to 75 with a cervical HPV16 infection that either progressed to CIN3+ or cleared (not recorded which).

The DNA read from the CDR3 is TGTGCTAGTGGTTTGGGTACTGGGCGGGAGAACACAGATACG. This codes for CASGLGTGRENTDT. Given in full, the CDR3 is CASGLGTGRENTDTQYF. This chain connects TRBV12-5 to TRBJ2-3; 7 nucleotides align to TRBD2. From the germline J gene comes the end of the CDR3, since the read stops 3 residues before it. V trimming: 1 base; J trimming: 2 bases; junction bases outside the gene matches: 9. Germline V CDR1 and CDR2: LGHNT, FRNRAP. The CDR3 totals 17 residues.